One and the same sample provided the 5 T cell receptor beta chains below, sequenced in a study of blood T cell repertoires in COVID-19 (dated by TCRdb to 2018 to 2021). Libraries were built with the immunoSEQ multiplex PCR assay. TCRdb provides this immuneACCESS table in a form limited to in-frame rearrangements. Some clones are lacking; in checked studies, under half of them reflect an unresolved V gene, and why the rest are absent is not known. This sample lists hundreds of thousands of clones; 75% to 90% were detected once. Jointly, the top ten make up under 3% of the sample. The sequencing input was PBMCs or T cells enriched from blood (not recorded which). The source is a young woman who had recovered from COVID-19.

The CDR3 region is CASNQGATSGELFF. CDR3 bases: TGTGCCAGCAACCAGGGGGCCACATCCGGGGAGCTGTTTTTT. This chain joins TRBV6-5 and TRBJ2-2, with TRBD1 matching over 8 bases. V trimming: 7 bases; J trimming: 6 bases; junction bases outside the gene matches: 7. CDR3 length: 14 residues. The germline CDR1 and CDR2 sequences are MNHEY and SVGAGI.

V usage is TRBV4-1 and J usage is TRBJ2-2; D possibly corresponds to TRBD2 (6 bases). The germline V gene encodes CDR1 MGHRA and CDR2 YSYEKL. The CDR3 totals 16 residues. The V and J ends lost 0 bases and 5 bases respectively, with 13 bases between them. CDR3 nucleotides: TGCGCCAGCAGCCAAGAGTCCGGGAGTTGGACCGGGGAGCTGTTTTTT. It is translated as CASSQESGSWTGELFF.

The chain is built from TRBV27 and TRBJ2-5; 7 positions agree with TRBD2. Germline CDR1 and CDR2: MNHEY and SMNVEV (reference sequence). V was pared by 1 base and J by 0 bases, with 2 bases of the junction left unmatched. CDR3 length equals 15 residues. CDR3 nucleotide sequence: TGTGCCAGCAGTTTATGGGGGGGGAACCAAGAGACCCAGTACTTC. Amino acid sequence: CASSLWGGNQETQYF.

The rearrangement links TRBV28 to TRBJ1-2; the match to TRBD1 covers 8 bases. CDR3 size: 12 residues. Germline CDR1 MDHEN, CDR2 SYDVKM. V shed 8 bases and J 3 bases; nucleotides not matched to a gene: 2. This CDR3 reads CASDRGDYGYTF. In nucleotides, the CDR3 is TGTGCCAGCGACAGGGGAGACTATGGCTACACCTTC.

The CDR3 DNA is TGCGCCAGCACCCCCGAGGCAGGGGGCAGCTATGGCTACACCTTC. Encoded protein: CASTPEAGGSYGYTF. The chain uses TRBV4-1 and TRBJ1-2, with 8 positions matching TRBD1. The CDR3 runs to 15 residues. Per the germline V gene, CDR1 is MGHRA and CDR2 is YSYEKL. The V and J ends lost 7 bases and 4 bases, in that order; junction bases with no gene match: 11.